This entry features one T cell receptor (beta chain) sequence. In the same sample, other DNA sequences code for this CDR3. In germline, CDR1 is SGHRS, CDR2 YFSETQ. V was clipped by 4 bases and J by 6 bases; unmatched bases: 5. The CDR3 is 16 residues long. The sample is drawn from a study of shared clonotypes between healthy human individuals. Study as a whole: The donors, a couple of women and three men, were aged 18 to 49. CD4 naive and memory got three plates each, CD8 naive two, CD8 memory one.

TCRdb's copy holds only in-frame clones and misses some; the assay was immunoSEQ multiplex PCR. The data show about 360,000 clones, more than 60% seen once. Sample: memory CD4+ T cells sorted from blood. The subset: CD45RA-negative fraction. The V call is TRBV5-1, the J call TRBJ2-1; 15 positions match TRBD2. The TCR was taken from a man aged 25-40 years in good health. The CDR3 region is CASSLGLAGGLNEQFF. In DNA form, the CDR3 reads TGCGCCAGCAGCCTGGGACTAGCGGGAGGCCTCAATGAGCAGTTCTTC.